The entry that follows covers one T cell receptor beta chain sequence. Its antigen is unidentified. An expansion of CD8+CD57+ cells by flow cytometry had been shown in patients chosen for sequencing. Receipt of therapy had not occurred in any patient by the time of blood sampling. The sample belongs to a study of CD8+CD57+ T cells in acquired aplastic anemia. General study results and limits: About 29 CD8+ CDR3 sequences occurred in both the patients and the controls.

The study profiled TCR beta VDJ and CDR3 using genomic DNA as template. One entry per CDR3 protein results from TCRdb running MiXCR on the reads. The table shows about 160,000 distinct CDR3 sequences, with about 50% occurring only once. CDR1 and CDR2 from the germline V gene are ENHRY and SYGVKD. The CDR3 loop spans 14 amino acids. Deletions cut 0 bases from V and 1 base from J, with 7 bases between. J is TRBJ2-7 and V is TRBV10-3; D is unclear. The source of this sequence is a human donor with aplastic anemia. The sequenced sample was sorted CD4+, CD8+, or CD8+CD57+ T cells (not recorded which) from PBMCs. The CDR3 region is CAISESSQSYEQYV. CDR3 sequence (DNA): TGTGCCATCAGTGAGTCGAGTCAGTCCTACGAGCAGTACGTC.